This T cell receptor (beta chain) was observed in a study of T cell changes during pregnancy in multiple sclerosis (dated by TCRdb to the late 2010s). Concerning the study at large: In women with multiple sclerosis, the researchers looked at how the T cell repertoire shifted as pregnancy progressed.

Comment on this clone: The antigen it recognizes is unknown. The sample holds no much larger clone one base away, and base qualities are not on file.

The library was produced with the immunoSEQ multiplex PCR assay. TCRdb holds this immuneACCESS table with in-frame rearrangements only. Some clones are missing; in checked studies, unresolved V genes explain under half, and the rest has no known cause. For this sample there are roughly 69,000 clones; 91% appear just once. The ten biggest clones cover about 0.31% of the sample. The sample in question was CD4+ T cells from peripheral blood mononuclear cells, obtained in the third trimester of pregnancy. The TCR comes from a female donor in good health, enrolled as a control in a pregnancy study.

At the DNA level, the sequence is TGTGCCAGCATCATGGGGGTGGGCGGGACAGGGGGCCTGGGAGGCTACACCTTC. It is translated as CASIMGVGGTGGLGGYTF. Recombination joined TRBV5-4 with TRBJ1-2, with 12 bases aligning to TRBD1. Clipping removes 6 bases from V and 8 bases from J, with 20 as the unmatched junction base count. The CDR3 has 18 amino acids, counting the end cysteine and phenylalanine. Here the CDR3 DNA is all that survives: 54 bases in frame from base 1. CDR1 and CDR2 are drawn from the germline V gene (reference sequence): SGHNT, YYREEE.